This record covers a single T cell receptor beta chain. Just one base apart from a much larger clone, this may be a read error. Trimming took off 6 bases at V and 1 base at J, with 15 bases between the two ends. The V gene's germline CDR1 is SNHLY and CDR2 FYNNEI. The CDR3 runs to 16 residues. The data were obtained in a study of T cells after yellow fever vaccination. About the study: Preparing low-cell-number fractions relied on SMART-Seq v4 Ultra Low Input.

Making TCR cDNA involved 5'RACE template switching, which added UMIs and a universal primer site. TCRdb itself ran the 5' RACE reads through MiXCR, one entry per CDR3 protein. The sample yields over 300,000 distinct CDR3 sequences, 3.6% seen once. This receptor was identified in a man between 18 and 29 years old who received the YFV17D yellow fever vaccine. J is TRBJ2-2 and V is TRBV2, with D perhaps TRBD1 (6 bases). The sequences come from PBMCs, collected on the day of the yellow fever booster vaccination. The CDR3 region is CASRPRGSGNTGELFF. Written as DNA, the CDR3 is TGTGCCAGCAGACCAAGGGGGTCAGGGAACACCGGGGAGCTGTTTTTT. Full variable domain (outside the CDR3, taken from reference TRBV2 and TRBJ2-2): EPEVTQTPSHQVTQMGQEVILRCVPISNHLYFYWYRQILGQKVEFLVSFYNNEISEKSEIFDDQFSVERPDGSNFTLKIRSTKLEDSAMYFCASRPRGSGNTGELFFGEGSRLTVL.